This record concerns one T cell receptor beta chain sequence. Only in-frame clones appear in the TCRdb table, and some are missing; sequencing was by immunoSEQ multiplex PCR. The sample lists tens of thousands of clones, roughly 94% seen once, with roughly a quarter in the top ten. This CDR3 comprises 17 residues. Germline-derived CDR1 and CDR2 are MNHEY and SVGEGT. V lost 6 bases and J lost 0, with 18 bases in between. This record comes from a study of control samples from healthy donors and cancer patients. V and J are TRBV6-2 or TRBV6-3 and TRBJ2-4; possibly TRBD1 for D (5 bases). Source material: blood. This clonotype was obtained from a man between 60 and 75 years old in good health. CDR3 DNA sequence: TGTGCCAGCAGCCATACACAGGTTACCTTAGCCAAAAACATTCAGTACTTC. This gives the protein CASSHTQVTLAKNIQYF.